This TCR beta chain came from a study of cytomegalovirus exposure and HLA in healthy donors. Study-wide results and caveats: Rarity marked most TCR sequences, yet some public TCRs occurred in many donors.

The PCR contained 60 Vbeta and 13 Jbeta primers. Profiling relied on immunoSEQ multiplex PCR, and the TCRdb table lists in-frame clones only, not all of them. The sample carries 30,000 to 40,000 clones, around 60% recorded once. The CDR3 sequence is 14 residues long. V lost 2 bases, J lost 2 bases, and 10 bases lay in between. Germline-derived CDR1 and CDR2 are GTSNPN and SVGIG (reference sequence). Remarks on this clone: The antigen is unknown.

V usage is TRBV30 and J usage is TRBJ2-1; D unclear. The source of this sequence is a man between 45 and 60 years old in good health and CMV-seropositive. Sequences were obtained from PBMCs. The CDR3 here is CAWSRILPYNEQFF. CDR3 bases: TGTGCCTGGAGTCGTATACTCCCCTACAATGAGCAGTTCTTC.